The 10 T cell receptor beta chains below all came from one sample that was sequenced in a study of metastatic and nonmetastatic thyroid tumors. No treatment of any kind had been given to any patient before thyroid surgery. Using MiXCR, TCRdb re-called clones from the PCR reads. The table has about 92,000 clones, about 15% seen once. Sequences were obtained from blood. These receptor sequences come from a female donor with papillary thyroid cancer or a benign thyroid nodule (not recorded which). Some clones in this sample may be carry-over from other donors' samples.

Comments on this clone: Since a much larger clone is just one base distant, this may be a read error. The chain links TRBV28 to TRBJ1-1; D uncertain. Per germline, CDR1 MDHEN and CDR2 SYDVKM. CDR3 size: 13 residues. CDR3 region: CASKVRGVSESFF. The CDR3 DNA reads TGTGCCAGCAAGGTCCGGGGAGTCTCTGAATCTTTCTTT.

This clone was seen ten or more times. The chain has TRBV30 and TRBJ2-5; 7 nucleotides match TRBD1. V shed 4 bases and J 0 bases; nucleotides not matched to a gene: 5. The CDR3 length is 14 residues. Germline-derived CDR1 and CDR2 are GTSNPN and SVGIG (reference sequence). In DNA, the CDR3 is TGTGCCTGGATTCGGGACAGCAACCAAGAGACCCAGTACTTC. Translation gives CAWIRDSNQETQYF.

On this clone: This sequence may be a read error, since a much larger clone differs from it by one base. V gene TRBV29-1 combines with J gene TRBJ2-1; 8 bases match TRBD2. After removal of 7 bases from V and 3 bases from J, the junction contained 5 bases not matched to a gene. Germline CDR1 reads SQVTM; CDR2 reads ANQGSEA. CDR3 size: 13 residues. The CDR3 reads CSGFRGGYNEQFF. The DNA of the CDR3 is TGCAGCGGTTTTCGGGGGGGCTACAATGAGCAGTTCTTC.

The CDR3 coding sequence is TGTGCCAGCAGTTTAACGGGACTAGCGGGAGTCTACGAGCAGTACTTC. Amino acid sequence: CASSLTGLAGVYEQYF. V and J are TRBV11-1 and TRBJ2-7, with TRBD2 matching 14 bases. CDR1 and CDR2 (germline): SGHAT, FQDESV (reference sequence). The CDR3 covers 16 residues. The V and J ends lost 6 bases and 3 bases, in that order; junction bases with no gene match: 7.

The chain carries TRBV6-1 and TRBJ1-5; D uncertain. This CDR3 spans 17 amino acids. V dropped 0 bases and J dropped 2 bases, with 14 bases sitting between them. From germline, CDR1 is MNHNS and CDR2 SASEGT. DNA of the CDR3: TGTGCCAGCAGTGAAGCGCTCGGCAGTGATGGCAATCAGCCCCAGCATTTT. Its protein is CASSEALGSDGNQPQHF.

This clone was counted at least ten times. V and J are TRBV28 and TRBJ1-2; no clear D. This CDR3 region has 14 residues. The V end was cut by 2 bases, the J end by 0 bases, with 7 bases between. Germline CDR1 reads MDHEN; CDR2 reads SYDVKM. This CDR3 reads CASSLTPPNYGYTF. The DNA of the CDR3 is TGTGCCAGCAGTTTAACCCCTCCTAACTATGGCTACACCTTC.

On this clone: This clone may be a read error of a much larger clone one base away. The J gene is TRBJ1-1, the V gene TRBV20-1; 7 nucleotides line up with TRBD1. Germline V gene sequence: CDR1 DFQATT, CDR2 SNEGSKA (reference sequence). The CDR3 has 13 residues. V dropped 4 bases and J dropped 7; count of bases not matched to a gene: 9. The CDR3 DNA reads as TGCAGTGCTATAGATGGGGGACAGCTTGAAGCTTTCTTT. Encoded protein: CSAIDGGQLEAFF.

This clone was observed at least ten times. V gene TRBV3-1 combines with J gene TRBJ2-1; tentatively, D is TRBD1 (5 bases). Germline V gene lookup returns CDR1 LGHDT and CDR2 YNNKEL (reference sequence). The germline V and J ends were trimmed by 1 base and 0 bases, with 10 bases remaining between them. The CDR3 has 16 amino acids. CDR3 nucleotide sequence: TGTGCCAGCAGCCAAGCCAGGGATAGCTCCTACAATGAGCAGTTCTTC. Its protein is CASSQARDSSYNEQFF.

This clone was counted many times. The rearrangement joins TRBV6-2 or TRBV6-3 to TRBJ2-2; TRBD2 matches at 9 bases. Germline CDR1 and CDR2: MNHEY and SVGEGT. The CDR3 sequence is 16 residues long. The V segment lost 5 bases and the J segment 6 bases; nucleotides outside the gene matches: 10. CDR3 coding DNA: TGTGCCAGCAGTCGCCCCCGCGGGGGGGCCTCCGGGGAGCTGTTTTTT. The encoded protein is CASSRPRGGASGELFF.

This clone was counted between two and nine times. The genes are TRBV27 and TRBJ2-6; TRBD2 is a possible D gene (6 bases). Trimming cost V 2 bases and J 4 bases, with 12 bases left between them. Germline assignment: CDR1 MNHEY and CDR2 SMNVEV (reference sequence). CDR3 length equals 16 residues. CDR3 nucleotide sequence: TGTGCCAGCAGTTTAGGGCGGGGTAGCGGGGCCAACGTCCTGACTTTC. Amino acids: CASSLGRGSGANVLTF.